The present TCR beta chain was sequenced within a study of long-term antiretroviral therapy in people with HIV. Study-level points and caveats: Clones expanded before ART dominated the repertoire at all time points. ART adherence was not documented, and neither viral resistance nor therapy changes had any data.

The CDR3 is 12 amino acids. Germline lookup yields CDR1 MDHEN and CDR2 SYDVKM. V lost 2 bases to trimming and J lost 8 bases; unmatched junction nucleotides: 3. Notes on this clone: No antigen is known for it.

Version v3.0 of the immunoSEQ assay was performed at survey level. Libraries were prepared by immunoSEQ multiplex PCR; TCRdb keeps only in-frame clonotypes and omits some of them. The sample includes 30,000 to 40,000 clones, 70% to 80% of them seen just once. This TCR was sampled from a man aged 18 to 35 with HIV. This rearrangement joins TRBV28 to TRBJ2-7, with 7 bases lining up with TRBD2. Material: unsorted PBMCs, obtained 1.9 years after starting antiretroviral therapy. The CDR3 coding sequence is TGTGCCAGCAGTTTAGGGCGGGAGAAGCAGTACGTC. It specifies CASSLGREKQYV.